The rows below give T cell receptor beta chains drawn from one sample of a study of control samples from healthy donors and cancer patients. Using immunoSEQ multiplex PCR, the repertoire was profiled, and TCRdb retains in-frame clones only, with some absent. The sample has around 23,000 clones; 75% to 90% are singletons. The sequencing sample was made of PBMCs. Receptor source: a man aged 55 to 69 with head and neck cancer. The CDR3 runs from the conserved cysteine through the conserved F or W. The D gene is left open where the match is weak. Where a row states a size, it is once, few, many or the class of an expanded clone; other rows omit it.

V	size	D	J	CDR3	DNA
TRBV9	NA	TRBD2	TRBJ2-5	CASSSGLAGGLVETQYF	TGTGCCAGCAGCTCAGGACTAGCGGGAGGGCTCGTGGAGACCCAGTACTTC
TRBV12-5	NA	NA	TRBJ1-3	CASGFFERGYPGNTIYF	TGTGCTAGTGGTTTCTTCGAGAGAGGGTATCCTGGAAACACCATATATTTT
TRBV4-1	NA	NA	TRBJ1-1	CASSQDGQRVTEAFF	TGCGCCAGCAGCCAAGATGGTCAGCGGGTCACTGAAGCTTTCTTT
TRBV5-8	NA	NA	TRBJ2-1	CASSPRTSARRGQFF	TGTGCCAGCAGCCCCAGGACCTCGGCTCGGCGGGGGCAGTTCTTC
TRBV5-1	NA	NA	TRBJ2-5	CASSLGGAGQGETQYF	TGCGCCAGCAGCTTGGGGGGGGCAGGCCAGGGGGAGACCCAGTACTTC
TRBV7-9	NA	TRBD2	TRBJ2-5	CASSHPTSGRPRGTQYF	TGTGCCAGCAGTCATCCAACTAGCGGGAGGCCGCGAGGAACCCAGTACTTC
TRBV5-5	NA	NA	TRBJ2-7	CASSLAQGSSYEQYF	TGTGCCAGCAGCTTGGCTCAGGGAAGCTCCTACGAGCAGTACTTC
TRBV27	NA	NA	TRBJ2-2	CASSSGSANTGELFF	TGTGCCAGCAGCTCTGGATCGGCGAACACCGGGGAGCTGTTTTTT
TRBV4-1	NA	TRBD2	TRBJ2-1	CASSQEAGDPRGGQFF	TGCGCCAGCAGCCAAGAGGCGGGGGACCCTCGGGGCGGGCAGTTCTTC
TRBV6-1	NA	NA	TRBJ2-5	CASSEGGGAERETQYF	TGTGCCAGCAGTGAAGGCGGCGGGGCAGAGCGTGAGACCCAGTACTTC
TRBV3-1/TRBV3-2	NA	TRBD2	TRBJ2-1	CASSQEASGSLKEQFF	TGTGCCAGCAGCCAAGAGGCTAGCGGGAGTTTAAAGGAGCAGTTCTTC
TRBV6-5	NA	NA	TRBJ1-3	CASSYFRAAGNTIYF	TGTGCCAGCAGTTACTTTCGGGCAGCTGGAAACACCATATATTTT
TRBV7-9	NA	NA	TRBJ2-1	CASSQLRMGRSNNEQFF	TGTGCCAGCAGCCAGTTAAGGATGGGGCGGAGTAACAATGAGCAGTTCTTC
TRBV5-1	NA	NA	TRBJ1-1	CASSLLGQNTEAFF	TGCGCCAGCAGCTTGCTCGGGCAGAACACTGAAGCTTTCTTT
TRBV18	NA	NA	TRBJ2-3	CASSTQRLPSTDTQYF	TGTGCCAGCTCAACTCAGAGGCTCCCTAGCACAGATACGCAGTATTTT
TRBV5-4	NA	TRBD2	TRBJ2-5	CASSLRLAGEETQYF	TGTGCCAGCAGCTTGAGGCTAGCGGGAGAAGAGACCCAGTACTTC
TRBV6-5	NA	TRBD1	TRBJ1-3	CASSPTGFGNTIYF	TGTGCCAGCAGTCCGACAGGGTTCGGAAACACCATATATTTT
TRBV29-1	NA	NA	TRBJ1-2	CSASGVAPNYGYTF	TGCAGCGCTAGTGGGGTTGCCCCTAACTATGGCTACACCTTC
TRBV6-5	few	NA	TRBJ2-7	CASKKAGSSYEQYF	TGTGCCAGCAAAAAGGCGGGATCCTCCTACGAGCAGTACTTC
TRBV7-9	NA	NA	TRBJ1-1	CASSGSGANTEAFF	TGTGCCAGCAGCGGTTCGGGGGCAAACACTGAAGCTTTCTTT
TRBV20-1	NA	TRBD2	TRBJ2-1	CSASVGLADYNEQFF	TGCAGTGCTAGTGTTGGACTAGCGGACTACAATGAGCAGTTCTTC
TRBV2	few	TRBD1	TRBJ1-2	CASSQDRAWYGYTF	TGTGCCAGCAGTCAGGACAGGGCATGGTATGGCTACACCTTC
TRBV4-1	NA	TRBD2	TRBJ2-1	CASSLGTSGPELFF	TGCGCCAGCAGCCTGGGGACTAGCGGGCCCGAGCTGTTCTTC
TRBV6-1	once	TRBD1	TRBJ1-5	CASSKGTGGMGNQPQHF	TGTGCCAGCAGTAAAGGGACAGGGGGAATGGGCAATCAGCCCCAGCATTTT
TRBV5-6	NA	TRBD1	TRBJ2-3	CASSPWDRRTDTQYF	TGTGCCAGCAGCCCCTGGGACAGGCGAACAGATACGCAGTATTTT
TRBV27	NA	NA	TRBJ1-4	CASSFREGTNEKLFF	TGTGCCAGCAGTTTCCGGGAAGGAACTAATGAAAAACTGTTTTTT
TRBV6-5	NA	NA	TRBJ2-3	CASRYRERKDTQYF	TGTGCCAGCAGGTACAGGGAAAGGAAAGATACGCAGTATTTT
TRBV27	NA	TRBD1	TRBJ1-5	CASSGARDRDKHF	TGTGCCAGCTCCGGGGCCCGGGACAGAGACAAACATTTT
TRBV6-5	NA	TRBD1	TRBJ1-2	CASSYSPGTGDGYTF	TGTGCCAGCAGTTACTCCCCCGGGACAGGGGATGGCTACACCTTC
TRBV6-5	NA	TRBD1	TRBJ1-1	CASSLGQGRTEAFF	TGTGCCAGCAGTCTCGGACAGGGACGCACTGAAGCTTTCTTT
TRBV19	NA	NA	TRBJ2-3	CASSMGAPQGNTQYF	TGTGCCAGTAGTATGGGCGCCCCTCAGGGGAATACGCAGTATTTT
TRBV30	NA	NA	TRBJ1-2	CAWSTPDGSSNYGYTF	TGTGCCTGGAGCACGCCGGACGGCAGCTCTAACTATGGCTACACCTTC
TRBV6-5	NA	NA	TRBJ2-1	CASSYDPGARDEQFF	TGTGCCAGCAGTTACGATCCCGGGGCCCGGGATGAGCAGTTCTTC
TRBV20-1	NA	NA	TRBJ1-2	CSATLPYGYTF	TGCAGTGCTACACTACCCTATGGCTACACCTTC
TRBV18	few	NA	TRBJ2-1	CASSPLPLDGSYYNEQFF	TGTGCCAGCTCACCCCTCCCGTTGGACGGGAGTTACTACAATGAGCAGTTCTTC
TRBV4-1	NA	NA	TRBJ1-5	CASSLGPGNNQPQHF	TGCGCCAGCAGCCTAGGGCCAGGGAACAATCAGCCCCAGCATTTT
TRBV2	NA	TRBD1	TRBJ1-6	CASSEGATGGNSPLHF	TGTGCCAGCAGTGAAGGGGCTACAGGGGGCAATTCACCCCTCCACTTT
TRBV6-2/TRBV6-3	NA	TRBD1	TRBJ1-1	CASSYEQGEDVNTEAFF	TGTGCCAGCAGTTACGAACAGGGGGAAGATGTTAACACTGAAGCTTTCTTT
TRBV6-1	NA	NA	TRBJ1-5	CASSERLDQPQHF	TGTGCCAGCAGTGAAAGACTTGATCAGCCCCAGCATTTT
TRBV12-5	NA	NA	TRBJ1-3	CASGEFSGNTIYF	TGTGCTAGTGGAGAGTTCTCTGGAAACACCATATATTTT
TRBV19	NA	TRBD1	TRBJ2-3	CASSGQATDTQYF	TGTGCCAGTAGTGGACAGGCCACAGATACGCAGTATTTT
TRBV3-1/TRBV3-2	NA	TRBD2	TRBJ2-7	CASSPQGTSGPYEQYF	TGTGCCAGCAGTCCGCAGGGGACTAGCGGCCCCTACGAGCAGTACTTC
TRBV7-7	NA	NA	TRBJ2-2	CASSPESGATTGELFF	TGTGCCAGCAGCCCAGAATCGGGAGCGACGACCGGGGAGCTGTTTTTT
TRBV3-1/TRBV3-2	NA	TRBD2	TRBJ2-3	CASSQGGGDTQYF	TGTGCCAGCAGCCAAGGGGGAGGGGATACGCAGTATTTT
TRBV5-1	NA	NA	TRBJ1-1	CASSFGGKIIDTEAFF	TGCGCCAGCAGCTTCGGGGGGAAGATCATTGACACTGAAGCTTTCTTT
TRBV10-3	NA	NA	TRBJ1-4	CAISGASNEKLFF	TGTGCCATCAGTGGGGCTAGTAATGAAAAACTGTTTTTT
TRBV2	NA	NA	TRBJ1-5	CASSENQQPWEPQHF	TGTGCCAGCAGTGAAAACCAACAGCCTTGGGAGCCCCAGCATTTT
TRBV30	few	NA	TRBJ2-3	CAWSVRTDTQYF	TGTGCCTGGAGTGTACGAACAGATACGCAGTATTTT